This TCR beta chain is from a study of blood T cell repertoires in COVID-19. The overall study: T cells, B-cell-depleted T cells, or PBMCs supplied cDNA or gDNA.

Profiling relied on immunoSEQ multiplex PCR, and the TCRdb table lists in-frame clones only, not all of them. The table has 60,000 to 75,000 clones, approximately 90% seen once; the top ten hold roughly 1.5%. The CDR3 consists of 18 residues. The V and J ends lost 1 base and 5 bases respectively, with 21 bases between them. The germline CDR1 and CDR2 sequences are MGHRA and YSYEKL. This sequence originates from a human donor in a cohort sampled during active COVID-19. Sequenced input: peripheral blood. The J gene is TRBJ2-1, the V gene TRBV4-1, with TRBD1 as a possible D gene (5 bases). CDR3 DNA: TGCGCCAGCAGCCAAGGGAGTGTAGGCAGGGCGTCCGACAATGAGCAGTTCTTC. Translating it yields CASSQGSVGRASDNEQFF.